Below, one T cell receptor beta chain is given with its context. These data come from a study of blood T cell repertoires in COVID-19. This table comes from immunoSEQ multiplex PCR, and its TCRdb copy is limited to in-frame clones, with some not included. The sample yields a few hundred thousand clones, approximately 85% seen once. Germline CDR1 SGHAT, CDR2 FQNNGV. Trimming cost V 1 base and J 3 bases, with 10 bases left between them. The CDR3 contains 14 residues. This chain links TRBV11-2 with TRBJ2-7; D not resolved. The material sequenced was peripheral blood. The sequence came from a human donor in a cohort sampled during active COVID-19. The CDR3 DNA reads TGTGCCAGCAGCTTAGGACTTCCTTACTACGAGCAGTACTTC. Protein sequence: CASSLGLPYYEQYF.